This entry lists 8 T cell receptor beta chains sequenced from one sample in a study of response to subunit inactivated influenza vaccine. In TCRdb, the RT-PCR reads were re-called with MiXCR into one record per CDR3 protein. The sample includes hundreds of thousands of distinct CDR3 sequences, roughly an eighth of them seen just once. The source material was non-naive T cells sorted from PBMCs, sampled 14 to 15 days before vaccination. The source is a man aged 50 to 60 who received an inactivated influenza vaccine.

This clonotype was found a few times. V gene TRBV6-1 combines with J gene TRBJ2-7, with 7 bases fitting TRBD1. The CDR3 extends over 18 amino acids. The germline gives CDR1 MNHNS, CDR2 SASEGT. V gave up 6 bases and J gave up 2 bases; unmatched junction bases: 19. The CDR3 DNA reads TGTGCCAGCAGCAAACCCCTTCGACAGGGCCCCTTAACCTACGAGCAGTACTTC. Protein product: CASSKPLRQGPLTYEQYF.

This clonotype was found many times. The V and J genes are TRBV7-2 and TRBJ2-1; TRBD2 agrees at 7 bases. Germline CDR1 SGHTA, CDR2 FQGNSA. This CDR3 has 16 residues. V trimming: 1 base; J trimming: 7 bases; junction bases outside the gene matches: 10. The CDR3 loop reads CASSLGGLGTSNEQFF. As DNA, the CDR3 is TGTGCCAGCAGCTTAGGAGGACTAGGAACGTCAAATGAGCAGTTCTTC.

This clonotype has only a few counts. This rearrangement joins TRBV20-1 to TRBJ2-7, with TRBD2 matching 9 bases. Germline V gene data show CDR1 as DFQATT and CDR2 as SNEGSKA (reference sequence). The CDR3 has 15 residues. The ends lost 4 bases at V and 4 bases at J; junction bases unmatched: 11. The DNA of the CDR3 is TGCAGTGCTAATCCGGCGCGGGAGGGCCTGTACGAGCAGTACTTC. Translated, it gives CSANPAREGLYEQYF.

Only a few counts were recorded for this clonotype. The rearrangement links TRBV5-4 to TRBJ2-5; D may be TRBD1 (6 bases). The V gene's germline CDR1 is SGHNT and CDR2 YYREEE (reference sequence). The CDR3 has 15 residues. Deletions cut 3 bases from V and 3 bases from J, with 15 bases between. The CDR3 coding sequence is TGTGCCAGCAGCTCGGAGGCACAGGGAGAAGAGACCCAGTACTTC. Amino acid sequence: CASSSEAQGEETQYF.

CDR3 loop: CASSPDGQGLGEQYF. The CDR3 bases are TGTGCCAGCAGCCCGGACGGACAGGGGTTAGGCGAGCAGTACTTC. V and J are TRBV7-3 and TRBJ2-7; 9 bases align to TRBD1. Germline CDR1 and CDR2: SGHTA and FQGTGA. J was trimmed by 6 bases and V by 5 bases; bases with no gene match: 11. The CDR3 is 15 amino acids. Filled out from reference TRBV7-3 and TRBJ2-7, the complete variable domain reads GAGVSQTPSNKVTEKGKYVELRCDPISGHTALYWYRQSLGQGPEFLIYFQGTGAADDSGLPNDRFFAVRPEGSVSTLKIQRTERGDSAVYLCASSPDGQGLGEQYFGPGTRLTVT.

There are a few counts of this clonotype. The chain combines TRBV4-3 with TRBJ1-2; D is possibly TRBD1 (6 bases). V lost 0 bases to trimming and J lost 5 bases, with 13 bases between them. The CDR3 loop spans 15 amino acids. The germline gives CDR1 LGHNA, CDR2 YSLEER. The CDR3 DNA sequence: TGCGCCAGCAGCCAAGATCTAGGGGGTTTTTATGGCTACACCTTC. It translates to CASSQDLGGFYGYTF.

This clonotype was seen more than once but under ten times. The chain carries TRBV5-1 and TRBJ2-3; D is ambiguous. This CDR3 has 16 residues. Germline V gene sequence: CDR1 SGHRS, CDR2 YFSETQ. The ends were cut back, 0 bases at V and 2 bases at J, with 13 bases in the middle. The CDR3 sequence is CASSLGDIGHTDTQYF. The CDR3 nucleotides are TGCGCCAGCAGCTTGGGGGATATTGGGCACACAGATACGCAGTATTTT.

This clonotype was seen ten or more times. The rearrangement joins TRBV5-1 to TRBJ2-1; 10 bases fit TRBD2. The length of the CDR3 is 15 residues. V was pared by 3 bases and J by 6 bases, with 6 bases of the junction left unmatched. Per the germline V gene, CDR1 is SGHRS and CDR2 is YFSETQ. CDR3: CASSSASGSFNEQFF. The DNA of the CDR3 is TGCGCCAGCAGCTCGGCTAGCGGGAGTTTCAATGAGCAGTTCTTC.